This T cell receptor (beta chain) was observed in a study of beta chain features in type 1 diabetes (dated by TCRdb to between 2018 and 2020). In terms of the full investigation: Mean age, gender distribution, total cell number and subset yield did not differ between patients and healthy donors. A total of 85 million to 140 million sorted cells were examined across all samples, and a strong correlation was observed between cell number per subset and RNA yield. Regulatory and stem cell-like memory subsets were isolated from only 8 patients and roughly eight healthy donors, whereas naive and central memory subsets came from all 30 or so donors. In the study, recently diagnosed type 1 diabetes patients and matched healthy donors were compared on the TCRB repertoires of their sorted circulating CD4+ T cell subsets. General study outcomes and caveats: Because cDNA was sequenced instead of genomic DNA, activated cells with high expression could be over-represented, although the groups did not differ in activation or CD3 levels. Shorter templates might be favored by PCR, yet because patient and control samples were amplified and corrected together, any such skew would affect both groups equally. Naive, central memory and regulatory TCRB repertoires appeared to be more alike among patients than among healthy donors. Fewer insertions and more nucleotide deletions at VDJ recombination sites were observed in patients with type 1 diabetes, implying thymic rearrangement abnormalities. Because small numbers of individuals were included in the HLA sub-analyses, any influence of HLA type on TCRB rearrangement was left unresolved. In all four CD4+ subsets, TCRB CDR3 length was moderately but significantly shorter in type 1 diabetes patients.

Each donor gave one peripheral blood draw, approximately 120 mL on average, collected into heparinised tubes. A BD FACSAria II and a panel including CD45RO, CCR7, CD25, CD127, CD95 and CD27 were used to sort naive, central memory, regulatory and stem cell-like memory CD4+ T cells. All sorted populations exceeded 95% purity. PBMCs were isolated right away by Lymphoprep density gradient centrifugation and were stained directly, without culture. To minimize batch effects, samples were stained and sorted in pairs, one healthy donor with one patient per experiment. The CDR3 covers 16 residues, taking in both the cysteine and the phenylalanine. The only DNA kept is the CDR3, 48 bases in frame from the first base. The germline V gene encodes CDR1 GTSNPN and CDR2 SVGIG (reference sequence). Unmatched junction bases come to 13, with V trimmed by 1 base and J by 9 bases. Only a few counts were recorded for this clone. Its antigen has not been determined. Nothing much larger sits one base from this clone, and base qualities are not available.

All of the isolated RNA was reverse transcribed with the High Capacity cDNA Reverse Transcription Kit, so expressed TCRB transcripts were sequenced. Deep immunoSEQ sequencing was performed on naive, central memory and regulatory T cell samples, with an average of roughly 3.6 million total reads per sample. Sorted cells were lysed in RLT buffer, and RNA was extracted using DNase-treated RNeasy Micro or Mini kits according to cell number. To prevent cross-contamination, each cell subset was processed individually, whereas patient and healthy donor samples were processed jointly. The immunoSEQ multiplex PCR was used to amplify TCRB sequences from cDNA, generating 87-bp fragments that spanned the CDR3 region. Amplicons were sequenced on the Illumina HiSeq platform. The published analysis was carried out like this. PCR bias was computationally corrected using synthetic template baselines, reads within Hamming distance 2 were collapsed, and singletons that could not be merged were discarded. Reads were aligned against IMGT so that V, D and J genes, CDR3 length and insertions or deletions at six rearrangement sites could be assigned. Within each subset, clonotype counts were normalized to sorted cell number, after which true diversity and Gini coefficients were computed with the tcR R package. The overlap coefficient, calculated on TCRB nucleotide sequences, was used to measure repertoire sharing. Entries here come from immuneACCESS through TCRdb and include only in-frame sequences with V and J called. Some clones fail to appear in such tables; in the studies checked, an unresolved V gene covers under half of the shortfall, and the cause of the remainder is unknown. That table gives V, J and clone size, and the DNA gave D and trimming. This sample holds about 220,000 clones; roughly 11% were observed only once. The leading ten clones occupy 1% to 1.5% of the sample.

Recombination joined TRBV30 with TRBJ2-3, with 10 bases in between that match TRBD2. The sequenced sample consisted of central memory CD4+ T cells from blood. The TCR was taken from a man between 18 and 29 years old in good health. Here the CDR3 is given as CAWSGGEREGQETQYF. The nucleotide sequence is TGTGCCTGGAGTGGCGGGGAGCGGGAGGGCCAAGAAACGCAGTATTTT.